Shown below are 7 T cell receptor beta chains from a single sample sequenced in a study of T-cell memory formation after mild COVID-19. TCRdb recomputed calls from the 5' RACE reads with MiXCR, one row per CDR3 protein. The repertoire holds more than 350,000 distinct CDR3 sequences, with approximately 16% as singletons. Sequencing was carried out using PBMCs or a T cell subset sorted from them (not recorded which). The receptors were sampled from a man between 18 and 35 years old who had mild COVID-19 (a few samples of this study predate the infection). Cell type and time point are not known.

This clonotype has just a few counts. The J gene is TRBJ1-1, the V gene TRBV6-5; possibly TRBD1 for D (5 bases). The CDR3 extends over 13 amino acids. Germline-derived CDR1 and CDR2 are MNHEY and SVGAGI. V dropped 8 bases and J dropped 4 bases, with 14 bases sitting between them. In DNA form, the CDR3 reads TGTGCCAGCCGGGGGGTGTACGGCACTGAAGCTTTCTTT. Translation: CASRGVYGTEAFF.

This clonotype was picked up a small number of times. V is TRBV28 and J is TRBJ1-3; D uncertain. Germline V CDR1 and CDR2: MDHEN, SYDVKM. Trimming cost V 6 bases and J 0 bases, with 12 bases left between them. The CDR3 length is 15 residues. The CDR3 loop reads CASRMDEHSGNTIYF. The CDR3 coding sequence is TGTGCCAGCAGGATGGACGAACACTCTGGAAACACCATATATTTT.

This clonotype was detected a few times. The chain links TRBV5-1 to TRBJ2-7; D possibly matches TRBD1 or TRBD2 (6 bases each). The CDR3 contains 16 residues. The germline V and J ends were trimmed by 4 bases and 2 bases, with 19 bases remaining between them. The germline gives CDR1 SGHRS, CDR2 YFSETQ. In DNA, the CDR3 is TGCGCCAGCAGCCTGGGGGCCGGGAGAACTACCTACGAGCAGTACTTC. Amino acid sequence: CASSLGAGRTTYEQYF.

The chain links TRBV28 to TRBJ1-2; D not certain. With 8 bases removed from V and 0 bases from J, the gap between germline ends came to 10 bases. CDR1 is MDHEN and CDR2 is SYDVKM in the germline V gene. This CDR3 is 13 amino acids long. The CDR3 DNA reads as TGTGCCAGCCACCGGGGATCTAACTATGGCTACACCTTC. Protein product: CASHRGSNYGYTF.

The rearrangement joins TRBV7-6 to TRBJ2-1; maybe TRBD2 (6 bases). The V end was cut by 7 bases, the J end by 0 bases, with 16 bases between. The germline V gene has CDR1 SGHVS and CDR2 FNYEAQ. The CDR3 covers 16 residues. The CDR3 sequence: CASTTSAGSSYNEQFF. Here the CDR3 DNA reads TGTGCCAGCACCACGAGCGCGGGGAGCTCCTACAATGAGCAGTTCTTC.

This clonotype was seen more than once but under ten times. The chain couples TRBV12-3 or TRBV12-4 to TRBJ1-2; D may be TRBD1 (6 bases). The CDR3 runs to 13 residues. V gave up 4 bases and J gave up 6 bases, with 12 bases separating them. The CDR3 spells CASSSTGIDGYTF. The CDR3 DNA follows: TGTGCCAGCAGTTCCACAGGGATTGATGGCTACACCTTC.

This clonotype was counted many times. The chain links TRBV5-1 to TRBJ2-7; D is uncertain. With 0 bases removed from V and 5 bases from J, the gap between germline ends came to 9 bases. The CDR3 is made up of 13 amino acids. Germline V lookup: CDR1 SGHRS, CDR2 YFSETQ. The CDR3 reads CASSLAASHEQYF. DNA for the CDR3: TGCGCCAGCAGCTTGGCCGCATCCCACGAGCAGTACTTC.